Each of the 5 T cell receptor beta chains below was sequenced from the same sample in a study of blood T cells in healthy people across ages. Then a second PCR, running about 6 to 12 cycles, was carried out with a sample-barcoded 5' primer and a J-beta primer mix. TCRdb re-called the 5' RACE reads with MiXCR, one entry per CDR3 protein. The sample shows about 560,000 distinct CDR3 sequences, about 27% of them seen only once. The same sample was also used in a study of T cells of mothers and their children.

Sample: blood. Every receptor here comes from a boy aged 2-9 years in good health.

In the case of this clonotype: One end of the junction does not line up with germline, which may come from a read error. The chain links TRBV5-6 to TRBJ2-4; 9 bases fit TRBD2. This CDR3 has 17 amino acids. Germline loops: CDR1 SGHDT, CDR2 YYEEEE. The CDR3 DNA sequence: TGTGCCAGCAGCAGGGGTTGGCCGGGACTAGCCAAAAACATTCCGTACTTC. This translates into CASSRGWPGLAKNIPYF.

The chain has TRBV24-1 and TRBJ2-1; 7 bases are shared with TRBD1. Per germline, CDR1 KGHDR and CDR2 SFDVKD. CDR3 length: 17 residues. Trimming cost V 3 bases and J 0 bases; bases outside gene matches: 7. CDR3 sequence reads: CATSDTSGQDSYNEQFF. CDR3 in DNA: TGTGCCACCAGTGATACGTCTGGACAGGACTCCTACAATGAGCAGTTCTTC.

CDR3 sequence: CASSPSRGPSYNSPLHF. The DNA of the CDR3 is TGTGCCAGCAGCCCTAGCAGGGGGCCATCCTATAATTCACCCCTCCACTTT. This rearrangement joins TRBV28 to TRBJ1-6; TRBD1 agrees at 8 bases. V lost 6 bases to trimming and J lost 1 base; unmatched junction nucleotides: 8. This CDR3 spans 17 amino acids. CDR1 MDHEN and CDR2 SYDVKM come from the germline V gene.

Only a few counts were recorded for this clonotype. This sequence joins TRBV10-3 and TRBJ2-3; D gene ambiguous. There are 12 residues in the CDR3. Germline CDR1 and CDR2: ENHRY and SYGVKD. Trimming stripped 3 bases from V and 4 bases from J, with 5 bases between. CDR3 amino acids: CAISEGPDTQYF. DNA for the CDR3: TGTGCCATCAGTGAAGGCCCAGATACGCAGTATTTT.

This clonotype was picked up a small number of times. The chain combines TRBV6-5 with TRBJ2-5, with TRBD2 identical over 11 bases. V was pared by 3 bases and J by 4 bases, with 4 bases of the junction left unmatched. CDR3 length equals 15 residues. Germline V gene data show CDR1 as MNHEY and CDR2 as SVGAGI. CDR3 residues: CASSYSGGASETQYF. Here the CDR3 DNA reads TGTGCCAGCAGTTATAGCGGGGGGGCTTCAGAGACCCAGTACTTC.